The 14 T cell receptor beta chains reported below all come from one sample, sequenced in a study of PD-1 blockade in classical Hodgkin lymphoma. The assay was immunoSEQ multiplex PCR, and TCRdb's table has in-frame clones only and misses some. The sample has about 46,000 clones; 65% to 85% are singletons. Every patient experienced relapse after autologous stem cell transplantation, and brentuximab vedotin exposure varied. The source material was peripheral blood mononuclear cells (PBMCs), sampled at baseline. The receptors derive from a human donor with classical Hodgkin lymphoma.

The chain is built from TRBV2 and TRBJ2-7; unclear D gene. V gave up 4 bases and J gave up 3 bases, with 13 bases separating them. The germline V gene has CDR1 SNHLY and CDR2 FYNNEI. The CDR3 sequence is 14 residues long. CDR3 in DNA: TGTGCCAGCAGTGGTGGACCGATCGTCTACGAGCAGTACTTC. The encoded protein is CASSGGPIVYEQYF.

The chain carries TRBV7-9 and TRBJ2-7; no definite D call. The CDR3 totals 14 residues. CDR1 is SEHNR, CDR2 FQNEAQ, per germline (reference sequence). V dropped 5 bases and J dropped 2 bases, with 13 bases sitting between them. Here the CDR3 reads CASSPPGSPYEQYF. Written as DNA, the CDR3 is TGTGCCAGCAGCCCCCCGGGTTCGCCCTACGAGCAGTACTTC.

Only a few counts were recorded for this clone. This chain uses TRBV11-2 with TRBJ2-7; D uncertain. With 1 base removed from V and 3 bases from J, the gap between germline ends came to 10 bases. Germline V gene lookup returns CDR1 SGHAT and CDR2 FQNNGV. This CDR3 region has 14 residues. In DNA form, the CDR3 reads TGTGCCAGCAGCTTAGTTCGGAGAAGCTACGAGCAGTACTTC. This sequence encodes CASSLVRRSYEQYF. The whole variable domain, remainder taken from reference TRBV11-2 and TRBJ2-7, is EAGVAQSPRYKIIEKRQSVAFWCNPISGHATLYWYQQILGQGPKLLIQFQNNGVVDDSQLPKDRFSAERLKGVDSTLKIQPAKLEDSAVYLCASSLVRRSYEQYFGPGTRLTVT.

This chain joins TRBV5-6 and TRBJ2-5; the D gene is possibly TRBD1 (6 bases). The length of the CDR3 is 13 residues. The germline V and J ends were trimmed by 9 bases and 0 bases, with 12 bases remaining between them. The germline V gene has CDR1 SGHDT and CDR2 YYEEEE. The DNA for the CDR3 is TGTGCCACCCAGGGGTGGTACCAAGAGACCCAGTACTTC. Encoded protein: CATQGWYQETQYF.

V gene TRBV28 combines with J gene TRBJ1-2; no firm D call. The CDR3 is 14 amino acids. The V gene lost 2 bases and the J gene lost 8 bases, with 15 bases spanning the gap. Germline loops: CDR1 MDHEN, CDR2 SYDVKM. Here the CDR3 DNA reads TGTGCCAGCAGTTTAGGGCAGGCGTTGGGGGGCTACACCTTC. Amino acids: CASSLGQALGGYTF.

The V and J genes are TRBV14 and TRBJ1-1; maybe TRBD1 (6 bases). Germline V gene data show CDR1 as SGHDN and CDR2 as FVKESK. The V gene lost 4 bases and the J gene lost 5 bases, with 11 bases spanning the gap. The CDR3 is 13 amino acids. The CDR3 is CASSRAGVTEAFF. In DNA, the CDR3 is TGTGCCAGCAGCCGCGCAGGGGTAACTGAAGCTTTCTTT.

The chain employs TRBV2 and TRBJ2-3; 10 bases align to TRBD1. This CDR3 region has 15 residues. Looked up from germline, CDR1 is SNHLY and CDR2 is FYNNEI. The trim removed 5 bases at V and 2 bases at J, leaving 4 bases unmatched. The CDR3: CASSLDRGPTDTQYF. The CDR3 bases are TGTGCCAGCAGTCTAGACAGGGGGCCCACAGATACGCAGTATTTT. Full variable domain (rest looked up from reference TRBV2 and TRBJ2-3): EPEVTQTPSHQVTQMGQEVILRCVPISNHLYFYWYRQILGQKVEFLVSFYNNEISEKSEIFDDQFSVERPDGSNFTLKIRSTKLEDSAMYFCASSLDRGPTDTQYFGPGTRLTVL.

The chain carries TRBV6-6 and TRBJ1-2, with 7 bases lining up with TRBD1. J lost 4 bases, V lost 5 bases, and 7 bases had no gene match. The CDR3 consists of 14 residues. Germline CDR1 and CDR2: MNHNY and SVGAGI (reference sequence). CDR3 residues: CASSRDSQTYGYTF. The CDR3 region has the DNA TGTGCCAGCAGTAGGGACAGCCAAACCTATGGCTACACCTTC.

The chain uses TRBV2 and TRBJ1-1; D gene unclear. The CDR3 loop spans 14 amino acids. Trimming took off 7 bases at V and 6 bases at J, with 18 bases between the two ends. The germline V gene encodes CDR1 SNHLY and CDR2 FYNNEI. CDR3 coding DNA: TGTGCCAGCATAGTGACGGGGATTGGAGCTGAAGCTTTCTTT. Translated, it gives CASIVTGIGAEAFF.

The V gene is TRBV6-1, the J gene TRBJ1-3; no clear D. CDR3 length: 13 amino acids. Trimming took 8 bases from V and 3 from J, leaving 11 bases between them. Per the germline V gene, CDR1 is MNHNS and CDR2 is SASEGT. The CDR3 loop is CASRRNGGNTIYF. The CDR3 DNA follows: TGTGCCAGCCGTAGGAACGGTGGAAACACCATATATTTT.

This clone showed up just once. The V gene is TRBV9, the J gene TRBJ2-3, with 7 bases fitting TRBD2. Trimming cost V 0 bases and J 5 bases; bases outside gene matches: 6. The CDR3 extends over 15 amino acids. Germline CDR1 and CDR2: SGDLS and YYNGEE. CDR3 amino acids: CASSVDWRGRDTQYF. CDR3 bases: TGTGCCAGCAGCGTAGATTGGCGGGGGAGAGATACGCAGTATTTT.

The CDR3 nucleotides are TGTGCCAGTAGTGCGGCTTATAGCAATCAGCCCCAGCATTTT. Amino acids: CASSAAYSNQPQHF. This chain uses TRBV19 with TRBJ1-5; no clear D. Germline CDR1 reads LNHDA; CDR2 reads SQIVND (reference sequence). Trimming pared 5 bases from V and 0 bases from J, leaving 8 bases between. This CDR3 contains 14 residues.

A few counts support this clone. The V and J genes are TRBV19 and TRBJ2-2, with D perhaps TRBD1 or TRBD2 (5 bases each). The V gene's germline CDR1 is LNHDA and CDR2 SQIVND (reference sequence). The V end lost 10 bases, the J end lost 4 bases, and 16 bases lay between the germline ends. The CDR3 runs 14 residues. The CDR3 reads CATRGAGITGELFF. As DNA, the CDR3 is TGTGCCACCCGAGGGGCAGGTATCACCGGGGAGCTGTTTTTT.

The V call is TRBV6-1, the J call TRBJ2-3; D is ambiguous. The CDR3 is 17 amino acids. The V gene's germline CDR1 is MNHNS and CDR2 SASEGT. Trimming removed 4 bases from V and 0 bases from J, with 17 bases in between. CDR3 nucleotide sequence: TGTGCCAGCAGTGCAACTCCCAGGACCTCTAGCACAGATACGCAGTATTTT. It codes for CASSATPRTSSTDTQYF.